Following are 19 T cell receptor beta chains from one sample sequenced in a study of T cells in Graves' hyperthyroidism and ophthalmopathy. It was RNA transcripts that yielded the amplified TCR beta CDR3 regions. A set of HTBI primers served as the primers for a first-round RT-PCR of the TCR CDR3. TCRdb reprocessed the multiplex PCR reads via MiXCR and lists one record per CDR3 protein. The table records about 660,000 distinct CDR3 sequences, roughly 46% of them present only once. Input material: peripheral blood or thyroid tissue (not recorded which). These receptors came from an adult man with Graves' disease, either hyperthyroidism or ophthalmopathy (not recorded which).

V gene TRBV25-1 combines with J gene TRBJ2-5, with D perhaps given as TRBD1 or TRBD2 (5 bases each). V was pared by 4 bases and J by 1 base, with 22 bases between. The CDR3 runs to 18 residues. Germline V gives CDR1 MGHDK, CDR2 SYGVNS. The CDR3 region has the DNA TGTGCCAGCAGTGCGGAAAACTTAAGGGACCGAACCCAAGAGACCCAGTACTTC. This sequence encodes CASSAENLRDRTQETQYF.

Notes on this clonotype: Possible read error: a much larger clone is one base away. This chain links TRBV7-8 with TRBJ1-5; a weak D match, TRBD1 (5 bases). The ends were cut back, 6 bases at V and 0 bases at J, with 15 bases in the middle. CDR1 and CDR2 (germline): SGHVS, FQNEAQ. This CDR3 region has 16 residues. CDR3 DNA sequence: TGTGCCAGCAGTCACGGTCGGGGGTATAGCAATCAGCCCCAGCATTTT. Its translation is CASSHGRGYSNQPQHF.

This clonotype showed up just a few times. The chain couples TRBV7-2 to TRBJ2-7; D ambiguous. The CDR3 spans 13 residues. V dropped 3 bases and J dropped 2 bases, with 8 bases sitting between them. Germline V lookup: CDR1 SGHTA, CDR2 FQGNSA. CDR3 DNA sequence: TGTGCCAGCAGCTTGAGCCGCCCCTACGAGCAGTACTTC. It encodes CASSLSRPYEQYF.

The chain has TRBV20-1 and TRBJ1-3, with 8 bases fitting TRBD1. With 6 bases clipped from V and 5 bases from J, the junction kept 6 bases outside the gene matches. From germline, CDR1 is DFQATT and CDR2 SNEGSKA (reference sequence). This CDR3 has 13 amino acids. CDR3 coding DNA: TGCAGTGCGGGGGGACAGGCCAGAAACACCATATATTTT. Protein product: CSAGGQARNTIYF.

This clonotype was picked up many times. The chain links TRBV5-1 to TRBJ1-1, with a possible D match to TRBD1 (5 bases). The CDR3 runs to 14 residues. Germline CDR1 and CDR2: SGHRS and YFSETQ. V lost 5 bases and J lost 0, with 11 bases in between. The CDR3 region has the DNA TGCGCCAGCAGGAGGGACGGGGTGAACACTGAAGCTTTCTTT. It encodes CASRRDGVNTEAFF. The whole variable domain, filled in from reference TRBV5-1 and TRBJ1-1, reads KAGVTQTPRYLIKTRGQQVTLSCSPISGHRSVSWYQQTPGQGLQFLFEYFSETQRNKGNFPGRFSGRQFSNSRSEMNVSTLELGDSALYLCASRRDGVNTEAFFGQGTRLTVV.

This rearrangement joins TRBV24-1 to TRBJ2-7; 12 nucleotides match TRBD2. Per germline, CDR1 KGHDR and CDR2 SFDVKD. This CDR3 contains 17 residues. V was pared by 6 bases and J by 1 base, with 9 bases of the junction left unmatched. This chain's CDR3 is CATSLELAGGQSYEQYF. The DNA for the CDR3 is TGTGCCACCAGTTTAGAACTAGCGGGAGGCCAATCCTACGAGCAGTACTTC.

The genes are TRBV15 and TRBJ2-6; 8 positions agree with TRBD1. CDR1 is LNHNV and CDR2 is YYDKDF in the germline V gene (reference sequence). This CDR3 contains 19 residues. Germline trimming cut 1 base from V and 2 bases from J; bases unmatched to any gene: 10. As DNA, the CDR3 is TGTGCCACCAGCAGAGGAGGGACAGGTTCGAACACTGGGGCCAACGTCCTGACTTTC. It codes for CATSRGGTGSNTGANVLTF.

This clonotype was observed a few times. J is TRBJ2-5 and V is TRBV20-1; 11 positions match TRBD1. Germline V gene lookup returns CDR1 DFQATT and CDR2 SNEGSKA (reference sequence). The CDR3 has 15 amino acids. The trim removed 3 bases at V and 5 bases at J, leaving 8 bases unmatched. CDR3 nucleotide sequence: TGCAGTGCTAGCGACGGGGACAGGGGGATGGAGACCCAGTACTTC. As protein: CSASDGDRGMETQYF.

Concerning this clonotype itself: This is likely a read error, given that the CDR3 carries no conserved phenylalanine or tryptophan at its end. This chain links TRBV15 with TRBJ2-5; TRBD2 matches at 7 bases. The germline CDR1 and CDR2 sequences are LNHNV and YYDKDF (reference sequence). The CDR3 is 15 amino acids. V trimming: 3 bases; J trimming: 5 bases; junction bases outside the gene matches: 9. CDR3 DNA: TGTGCCACCAGCAGGGTCATGACAGCGGGGGAGACCCAGTACCTC. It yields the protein CATSRVMTAGETQYL.

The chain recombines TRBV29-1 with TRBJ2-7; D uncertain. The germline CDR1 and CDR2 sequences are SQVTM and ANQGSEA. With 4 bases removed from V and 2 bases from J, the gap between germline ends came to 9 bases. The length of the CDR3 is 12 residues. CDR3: CSVVHRAYEQYF. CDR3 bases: TGCAGCGTTGTTCACAGAGCCTACGAGCAGTACTTC.

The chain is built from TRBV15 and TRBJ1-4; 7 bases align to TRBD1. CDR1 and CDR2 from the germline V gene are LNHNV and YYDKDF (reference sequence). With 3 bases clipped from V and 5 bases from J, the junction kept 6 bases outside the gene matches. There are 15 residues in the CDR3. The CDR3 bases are TGTGCCACCAGCAGTTTAATACAGGGGAATGAAAAACTGTTTTTT. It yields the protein CATSSLIQGNEKLFF.

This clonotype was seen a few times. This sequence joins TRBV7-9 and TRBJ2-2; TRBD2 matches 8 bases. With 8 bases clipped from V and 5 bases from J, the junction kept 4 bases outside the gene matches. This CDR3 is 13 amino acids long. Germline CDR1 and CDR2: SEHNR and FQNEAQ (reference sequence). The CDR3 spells CASGGRPTGELFF. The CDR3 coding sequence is TGTGCCAGCGGCGGGAGGCCAACCGGGGAGCTGTTTTTT.

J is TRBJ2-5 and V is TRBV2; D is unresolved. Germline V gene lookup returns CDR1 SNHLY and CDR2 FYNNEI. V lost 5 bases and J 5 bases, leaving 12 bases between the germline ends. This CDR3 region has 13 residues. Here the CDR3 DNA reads TGTGCCAGCAGTCCAACACCCCCGGAGACCCAGTACTTC. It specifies CASSPTPPETQYF.

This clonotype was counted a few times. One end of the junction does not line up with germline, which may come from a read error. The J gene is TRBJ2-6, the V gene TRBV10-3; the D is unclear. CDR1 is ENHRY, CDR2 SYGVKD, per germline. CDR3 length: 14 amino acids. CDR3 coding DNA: TGTGCCAGCAGTGAAACCTCTGGGGCCAACGTCCTGACTTTC. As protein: CASSETSGANVLTF.

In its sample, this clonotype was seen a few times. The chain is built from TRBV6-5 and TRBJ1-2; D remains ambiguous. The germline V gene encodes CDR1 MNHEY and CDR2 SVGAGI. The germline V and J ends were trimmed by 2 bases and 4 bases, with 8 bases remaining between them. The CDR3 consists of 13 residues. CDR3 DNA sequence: TGTGCCAGCAGTTACGCGACCTCCTATGGCTACACCTTC. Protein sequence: CASSYATSYGYTF.

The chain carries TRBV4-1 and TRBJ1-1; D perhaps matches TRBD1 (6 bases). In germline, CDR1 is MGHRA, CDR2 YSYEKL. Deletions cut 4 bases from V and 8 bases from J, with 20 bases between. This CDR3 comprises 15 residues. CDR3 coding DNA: TGCGCCAGCAGCCGGGACATCGGGATAACGGGGGAAGCTTTCTTT. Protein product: CASSRDIGITGEAFF.

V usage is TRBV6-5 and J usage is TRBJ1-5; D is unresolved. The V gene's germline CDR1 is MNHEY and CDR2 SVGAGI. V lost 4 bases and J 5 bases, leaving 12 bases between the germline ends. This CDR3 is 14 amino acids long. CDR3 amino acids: CASSLTADYQPQHF. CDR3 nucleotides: TGTGCCAGCAGTTTAACGGCAGATTATCAGCCCCAGCATTTT.

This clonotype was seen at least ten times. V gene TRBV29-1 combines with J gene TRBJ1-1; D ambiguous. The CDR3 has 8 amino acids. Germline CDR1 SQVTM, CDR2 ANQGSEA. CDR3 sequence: CYSTEAFF. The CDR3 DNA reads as TGCTACTCCACTGAAGCTTTCTTT.

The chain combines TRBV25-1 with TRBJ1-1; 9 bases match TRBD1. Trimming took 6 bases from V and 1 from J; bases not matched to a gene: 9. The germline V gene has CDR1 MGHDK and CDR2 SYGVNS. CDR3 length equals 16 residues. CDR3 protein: CASRPGQGLSNTEAFF. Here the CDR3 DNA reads TGTGCCAGCAGACCGGGACAGGGCTTATCGAACACTGAAGCTTTCTTT.